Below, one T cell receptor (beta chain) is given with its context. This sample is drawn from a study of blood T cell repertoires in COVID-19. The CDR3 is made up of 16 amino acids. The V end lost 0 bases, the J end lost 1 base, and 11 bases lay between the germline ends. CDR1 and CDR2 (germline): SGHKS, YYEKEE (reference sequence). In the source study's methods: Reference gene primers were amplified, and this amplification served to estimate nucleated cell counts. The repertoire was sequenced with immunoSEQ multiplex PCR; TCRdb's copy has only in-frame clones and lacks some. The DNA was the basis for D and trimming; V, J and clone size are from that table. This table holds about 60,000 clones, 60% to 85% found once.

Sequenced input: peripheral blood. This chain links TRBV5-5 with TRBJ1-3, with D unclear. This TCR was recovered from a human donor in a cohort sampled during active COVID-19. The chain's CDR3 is CASSLGVAGSGNTIYF. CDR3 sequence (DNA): TGTGCCAGCAGCTTGGGGGTAGCCGGGTCTGGAAACACCATATATTTT.